This T cell receptor beta chain was observed in a study of T cell repertoires in cytomegalovirus infection. Study at large: Selection of CMV epitopes for the study included recently identified HLA-C-restricted and well-studied HLA-B-restricted ones. Signatures in public TCR beta sequences pointed to both CMV infection and matching HLA type.

As regards this clonotype: Its antigen is still unknown.

J was trimmed by 4 bases and V by 5 bases; bases with no gene match: 16. The CDR3 has 18 amino acids. TCRdb fed the reads into MiXCR, producing one record per CDR3 protein. In the table there are fewer than 1,000,000 distinct CDR3 sequences, roughly 30% of which are singletons. Study outcomes and limitations: What dominated the ex vivo response were HLA-C-restricted CMV-specific TCR beta clonotypes. The cumulative frequency of public TCR beta families identified carriers of CMV plus the relevant HLA.

The chain carries TRBV23-1 and TRBJ2-2, with 7 bases matching TRBD1. TRBV23-1 is an ORF for which the function is uncertain. The receptor comes from a human donor in good health (CMV status not recorded). Some clones in this sample may be carry-over from other donors' samples. The source was cultured CD8+ T cells from PBMCs, collected from culture after CMV antigen stimulation. CDR3 region: CASSSGQVYRTGTGELFF. CDR3 nucleotide sequence: TGCGCCAGCAGTTCTGGACAGGTCTACAGGACCGGCACCGGGGAGCTGTTTTTT.